Presented here are 22 T cell receptor beta chains from one specimen sequenced in a study of blood T cell repertoires in COVID-19. Sequencing was performed with immunoSEQ multiplex PCR; in TCRdb, only in-frame clones are kept and a portion is missing. The sample contains about 220,000 clones, about 81% of which appear only once. Sequencing used peripheral blood. Source of these receptors: a woman aged 70-85 years with COVID-19, enrolled during active disease.

The chain links TRBV5-1 to TRBJ1-5; D unclear. The CDR3 has 16 amino acids. V lost 0 bases and J lost 3, with 13 bases in between. From germline, CDR1 is SGHRS and CDR2 YFSETQ. The CDR3 DNA follows: TGCGCCAGCAGCTTGGCTGGGCCCACATCCAATCAGCCCCAGCATTTT. This encodes CASSLAGPTSNQPQHF. Variable domain in full (rest from reference TRBV5-1 and TRBJ1-5): KAGVTQTPRYLIKTRGQQVTLSCSPISGHRSVSWYQQTPGQGLQFLFEYFSETQRNKGNFPGRFSGRQFSNSRSEMNVSTLELGDSALYLCASSLAGPTSNQPQHFGDGTRLSIL.

The chain employs TRBV19 and TRBJ2-6; 7 bases match TRBD2. With 9 bases clipped from V and 0 bases from J, the junction kept 17 bases outside the gene matches. Germline CDR1 LNHDA, CDR2 SQIVND (reference sequence). CDR3 size: 19 residues. The CDR3 DNA is TGTGCCAGCAGCGGGGAGAAGATGGCAGTGAGCTCTGGGGCCAACGTCCTGACTTTC. Encoded protein: CASSGEKMAVSSGANVLTF.

The gene calls are TRBV29-1 and TRBJ1-5; possibly TRBD1 for D (6 bases). This CDR3 region has 13 residues. V lost 4 bases and J lost 4, with 11 bases in between. Germline CDR1 is SQVTM and CDR2 is ANQGSEA. The CDR3 protein is CSVAQTGNQPQHF. CDR3 coding DNA: TGCAGCGTTGCCCAAACAGGGAATCAGCCCCAGCATTTT.

J is TRBJ2-3 and V is TRBV5-4; 7 bases are a match to TRBD2. This CDR3 is built from 16 residues. V shed 2 bases, J shed 2 bases, and the junction held 8 bases outside the gene matches. CDR1 and CDR2 from the germline V gene are SGHNT and YYREEE (reference sequence). The CDR3 reads CASSFVAGPTTDTQYF. CDR3 DNA sequence: TGTGCCAGCAGCTTCGTAGCGGGCCCCACCACAGATACGCAGTATTTT.

The chain joins TRBV5-1 to TRBJ2-7, with a tentative D call TRBD1 (6 bases). Germline values: CDR1 SGHRS, CDR2 YFSETQ. Trimming removed 5 bases from V and 1 base from J, with 16 bases in between. The CDR3 is 15 amino acids. CDR3 sequence: CASRWAPGHSYEQYF. CDR3 nucleotide sequence: TGCGCCAGCAGATGGGCCCCGGGACATTCCTACGAGCAGTACTTC.

This clone was recorded a few times. The chain couples TRBV3-1 (or the pseudogene TRBV3-2) to TRBJ2-1; 8 bases align to TRBD2. V shed 4 bases and J 6 bases; nucleotides not matched to a gene: 5. This CDR3 region has 14 residues. The germline gives CDR1 LGHDT, CDR2 YNNKEL (reference sequence). CDR3 nucleotides: TGTGCCAGCAGCCTGTCACTAGCGGTCAATGAGCAGTTCTTC. Residues: CASSLSLAVNEQFF.

The chain links TRBV6-5 to TRBJ2-5, with D perhaps matching TRBD2 (6 bases). V was pared by 0 bases and J by 5 bases, with 13 bases between. The V gene's germline CDR1 is MNHEY and CDR2 SVGAGI. This CDR3 comprises 15 residues. CDR3 coding DNA: TGTGCCAGCAGTTACTCTTCCCTAGGAGGGGAGACCCAGTACTTC. Translation gives CASSYSSLGGETQYF.

CDR3 region: CASSSESSSGRPEQYF. In DNA form, the CDR3 reads TGTGCCAGCAGTAGCGAGTCCTCTAGCGGGAGGCCCGAGCAGTACTTC. The chain uses TRBV28 and TRBJ2-7, with 11 bases fitting TRBD2. Germline lookup yields CDR1 MDHEN and CDR2 SYDVKM. J was trimmed by 6 bases and V by 5 bases; bases with no gene match: 12. This CDR3 contains 16 residues.

This chain links TRBV7-8 with TRBJ2-1; TRBD2 matches at 8 bases. The CDR3 has 19 amino acids. Per germline, CDR1 SGHVS and CDR2 FQNEAQ. V shed 0 bases, J shed 6 bases, and the junction held 16 bases outside the gene matches. The chain's CDR3 is CASSLARGRGESGSNEQFF. In DNA, the CDR3 is TGTGCCAGCAGCTTAGCGAGGGGTAGGGGAGAAAGCGGGAGCAATGAGCAGTTCTTC.

The chain carries TRBV5-1 and TRBJ2-7; D might be TRBD2 (5 bases). Deletions cut 3 bases from V and 6 bases from J, with 16 bases between. The CDR3 length is 14 residues. Germline CDR1 SGHRS, CDR2 YFSETQ. The CDR3 region is CASSSTAERSEQYF. As DNA, the CDR3 is TGCGCCAGCAGCTCGACTGCGGAGCGGAGCGAGCAGTACTTC.

On this clone: This same CDR3 is encoded by further DNA sequences in the sample. The gene calls are TRBV18 and TRBJ2-5, with D tentatively TRBD2 (6 bases). Trimming took off 3 bases at V and 0 bases at J, with 8 bases between the two ends. The length of the CDR3 is 14 residues. Germline lookup yields CDR1 KGHSH and CDR2 LQKENI. The CDR3 here is CASSPREYQETQYF. CDR3 nucleotides: TGTGCCAGCTCACCCCGGGAGTACCAAGAGACCCAGTACTTC. Drawing the rest from reference TRBV18 and TRBJ2-5, the complete variable domain is NAGVMQNPRHLVRRRGQEARLRCSPMKGHSHVYWYRQLPEEGLKFMVYLQKENIIDESGMPKERFSAEFPKEGPSILRIQQVVRGDSAAYFCASSPREYQETQYFGPGTRLLVL.

The chain employs TRBV28 and TRBJ1-3; 9 nucleotides agree with TRBD1. V shed 2 bases, J shed 6 bases, and the junction held 8 bases outside the gene matches. The CDR3 loop spans 16 amino acids. The germline CDR1 and CDR2 sequences are MDHEN and SYDVKM. The CDR3 loop is CASSLLPGQGENTIYF. As DNA, the CDR3 is TGTGCCAGCAGTTTACTACCGGGACAGGGTGAAAACACCATATATTTT.

The V and J genes are TRBV11-3 and TRBJ2-1, with unresolved D. V was pared by 4 bases and J by 1 base, with 11 bases between. Germline CDR1 is SGHNT and CDR2 is YENEEA. The CDR3 has 15 residues. CDR3 residues: CASSSGRVSYNEQFF. In DNA, the CDR3 is TGTGCCAGCAGCTCAGGAAGAGTTTCCTACAATGAGCAGTTCTTC. Based on the CDR3 plus reference TRBV11-3 and TRBJ2-1, the full variable domain is EAGVVQSPRYKIIEKKQPVAFWCNPISGHNTLYWYLQNLGQGPELLIRYENEEAVDDSQLPKDRFSAERLKGVDSTLKIQPAELGDSAVYLCASSSGRVSYNEQFFGPGTRLTVL.

This rearrangement joins TRBV15 to TRBJ2-3; weak D call: TRBD1 (5 bases). Trimming left V 0 bases short and J 5 bases short, with 12 bases between. Per the germline V gene, CDR1 is LNHNV and CDR2 is YYDKDF (reference sequence). This CDR3 has 15 amino acids. CDR3 region: CATSREMGPRDTQYF. For the CDR3, the DNA is TGTGCCACCAGCAGAGAAATGGGGCCCCGAGATACGCAGTATTTT.

The gene calls are TRBV18 and TRBJ1-2, with D perhaps matching TRBD1 (6 bases). The germline V and J ends were trimmed by 1 base and 1 base, with 10 bases remaining between them. This CDR3 has 15 amino acids. Germline V gene sequence: CDR1 KGHSH, CDR2 LQKENI. This CDR3 reads CASSPQGQLNYGYTF. The CDR3 DNA reads as TGTGCCAGCTCACCACAAGGACAGCTTAACTATGGCTACACCTTC.

CDR3 amino acids: CASSPTGSLSSPLHF. In nucleotides, the CDR3 is TGTGCCAGCTCTCCCACGGGGTCGCTTAGCTCACCCCTCCACTTT. The V gene is TRBV18, the J gene TRBJ1-6; unclear D gene. The CDR3 sequence is 15 residues long. The V gene's germline CDR1 is KGHSH and CDR2 LQKENI. V shed 6 bases and J shed 10 bases, with 19 bases lying between them.

This clone has just one count. The chain is built from TRBV19 and TRBJ1-4; 10 nucleotides match TRBD1. This CDR3 region has 16 residues. Germline values: CDR1 LNHDA, CDR2 SQIVND (reference sequence). V dropped 5 bases and J dropped 8; count of bases not matched to a gene: 11. The CDR3 coding sequence is TGTGCCAGTAGTCCCATCCCGGGACAGGGGAACGAAAAACTGTTTTTT. Its translation is CASSPIPGQGNEKLFF.

Here the CDR3 DNA reads TGTGCCAGTGGCAGGCGGGACAATGAGCAGTTCTTC. Translating it yields CASGRRDNEQFF. The chain combines TRBV7-8 with TRBJ2-1; tentative D call: TRBD2 (5 bases). In germline, CDR1 is SGHVS, CDR2 FQNEAQ. The CDR3 spans 12 residues. Trimming took 9 bases from V and 5 from J, leaving 11 bases between them. Complete variable domain (other parts from reference TRBV7-8 and TRBJ2-1): GAGVSQSPRYKVAKRGQDVALRCDPISGHVSLFWYQQALGQGPEFLTYFQNEAQLDKSGLPSDRFFAERPEGSVSTLKIQRTQQEDSAVYLCASGRRDNEQFFGPGTRLTVL.

The chain employs TRBV18 and TRBJ1-4; no clear D. Germline V gene sequence: CDR1 KGHSH, CDR2 LQKENI. The CDR3 sequence is 15 residues long. V was cut by 2 bases and J by 7 bases, with 14 bases left in between. DNA for the CDR3: TGTGCCAGCTCACCAACATCCACCCGGGGTGAAAAACTGTTTTTT. This gives the protein CASSPTSTRGEKLFF.

The V and J genes are TRBV18 and TRBJ1-1; D is perhaps TRBD1 (5 bases). V lost 4 bases and J 4 bases, leaving 16 bases between the germline ends. Looked up from germline, CDR1 is KGHSH and CDR2 is LQKENI. The CDR3 runs to 15 residues. The CDR3 bases are TGTGCCAGCTCACAAGATCAGGGTGGTGGCACTGAAGCTTTCTTT. This sequence encodes CASSQDQGGGTEAFF.

CDR3 in DNA: TGCGCCAGCGACGGGGTCGGTGGCTACACCTTC. Amino acids: CASDGVGGYTF. This chain connects TRBV5-1 to TRBJ1-2; D not resolved. The CDR3 has 11 amino acids. V lost 7 bases, J lost 7 bases, and 11 bases lay in between. Germline CDR1 reads SGHRS; CDR2 reads YFSETQ.

V usage is TRBV7-6 and J usage is TRBJ2-7; 10 bases align to TRBD2. Trimming cost V 4 bases and J 2 bases; bases outside gene matches: 5. The CDR3 contains 15 residues. Germline assignment: CDR1 SGHVS and CDR2 FNYEAQ. In DNA form, the CDR3 reads TGTGCCAGCAGCTCCGGCCTAGCGGGGGCCTACGAGCAGTACTTC. The encoded protein is CASSSGLAGAYEQYF.